The 7 T cell receptor beta chains in this list originate from one sample, sequenced in a study of blood T cell repertoires in COVID-19. Profiling relied on immunoSEQ multiplex PCR, and the TCRdb table lists in-frame clones only, not all of them. The table shows 50,000 or so clones, with about three quarters occurring only once. Sequencing used peripheral blood. These receptors came from a human donor with active or convalescent COVID-19. The donor label of this sample is uncertain.

The V call is TRBV19, the J call TRBJ2-7; no firm D call. CDR1 and CDR2 from the germline V gene are LNHDA and SQIVND (reference sequence). This CDR3 contains 13 residues. The V end lost 0 bases, the J end lost 2 bases, and 5 bases lay between the germline ends. The CDR3 reads CASSIDRTYEQYF. Written as DNA, the CDR3 is TGTGCCAGTAGTATAGACAGAACCTACGAGCAGTACTTC.

The J gene is TRBJ2-7, the V gene TRBV6-5, with a weak D call TRBD1 (6 bases). The germline V gene encodes CDR1 MNHEY and CDR2 SVGAGI. This CDR3 spans 14 amino acids. The ends were cut back, 7 bases at V and 2 bases at J, with 15 bases in the middle. The CDR3 sequence: CASMLGDTTYEQYF. In nucleotides, the CDR3 is TGTGCCAGCATGCTAGGGGACACAACCTACGAGCAGTACTTC.

This chain links TRBV19 with TRBJ1-5; 7 nucleotides match TRBD1. V shed 6 bases and J 2 bases; nucleotides not matched to a gene: 1. CDR1 LNHDA and CDR2 SQIVND come from the germline V gene (reference sequence). The CDR3 loop spans 13 amino acids. The CDR3 DNA follows: TGTGCCAGTAGAGGACAGGGCAATCAGCCCCAGCATTTT. It encodes CASRGQGNQPQHF. The variable domain in full, with the rest retrieved from reference TRBV19 and TRBJ1-5, is DGGITQSPKYLFRKEGQNVTLSCEQNLNHDAMYWYRQDPGQGLRLIYYSQIVNDFQKGDIAEGYSVSREKKESFPLTVTSAQKNPTAFYLCASRGQGNQPQHFGDGTRLSIL.

The chain links TRBV3-1 (or the pseudogene TRBV3-2) to TRBJ1-2; TRBD1 aligns across 9 bases. The V segment lost 5 bases and the J segment 6 bases; nucleotides outside the gene matches: 13. This CDR3 comprises 16 residues. Germline V lookup: CDR1 LGHDT, CDR2 YNNKEL (reference sequence). The DNA of the CDR3 is TGTGCCAGCAGCAGACTCGCCGGGACAGGGAGCAATGGCTACACCTTC. Amino acids: CASSRLAGTGSNGYTF.

This sequence joins TRBV7-9 and TRBJ2-1; 8 nucleotides line up with TRBD2. With V trimmed by 5 bases and J by 5 bases, 11 bases remained unmatched. The CDR3 spans 16 residues. The germline gives CDR1 SEHNR, CDR2 FQNEAQ (reference sequence). The CDR3 reads CASSLSGAVPNNEQFF. The CDR3 bases are TGTGCCAGCAGCCTTAGCGGGGCCGTACCGAACAATGAGCAGTTCTTC.

This rearrangement joins TRBV11-2 to TRBJ2-2; 8 nucleotides align to TRBD1. The V segment lost 5 bases and the J segment 5 bases; nucleotides outside the gene matches: 1. Per the germline V gene, CDR1 is SGHAT and CDR2 is FQNNGV. This CDR3 contains 13 residues. The CDR3 DNA is TGTGCCAGCAGCGGACAGGGAACCGGGGAGCTGTTTTTT. It specifies CASSGQGTGELFF. The full variable domain, in which reference TRBV11-2 and TRBJ2-2 provide the parts outside the CDR3, is EAGVAQSPRYKIIEKRQSVAFWCNPISGHATLYWYQQILGQGPKLLIQFQNNGVVDDSQLPKDRFSAERLKGVDSTLKIQPAKLEDSAVYLCASSGQGTGELFFGEGSRLTVL.

The V and J genes are TRBV5-5 and TRBJ2-7; D gene unclear. Per germline, CDR1 SGHKS and CDR2 YYEKEE (reference sequence). Trimming shortened V by 0 bases and J by 4 bases, and 8 bases separated the two germline ends. This CDR3 comprises 13 residues. CDR3 amino acids: CASSLARAYEQYF. Written as DNA, the CDR3 is TGTGCCAGCAGCTTGGCCCGAGCTTACGAGCAGTACTTC.